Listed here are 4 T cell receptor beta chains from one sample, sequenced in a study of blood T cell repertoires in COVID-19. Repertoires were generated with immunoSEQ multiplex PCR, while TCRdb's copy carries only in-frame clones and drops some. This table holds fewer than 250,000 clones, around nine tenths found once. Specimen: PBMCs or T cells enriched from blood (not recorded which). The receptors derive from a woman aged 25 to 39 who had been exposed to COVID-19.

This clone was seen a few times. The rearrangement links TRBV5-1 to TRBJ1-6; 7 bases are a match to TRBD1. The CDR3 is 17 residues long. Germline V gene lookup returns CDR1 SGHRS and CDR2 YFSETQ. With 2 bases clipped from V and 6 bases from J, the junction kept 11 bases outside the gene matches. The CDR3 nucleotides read TGCGCCAGCAGCTTAGTAGGACAGGAGGTCTTTAATTCACCCCTCCACTTT. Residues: CASSLVGQEVFNSPLHF.

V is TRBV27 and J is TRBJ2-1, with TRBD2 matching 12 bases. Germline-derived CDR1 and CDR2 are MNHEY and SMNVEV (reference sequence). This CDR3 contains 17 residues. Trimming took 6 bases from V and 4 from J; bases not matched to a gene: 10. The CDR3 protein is CASSPRLAGVFYNEQFF. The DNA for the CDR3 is TGTGCCAGCAGCCCCAGACTAGCGGGAGTCTTTTACAATGAGCAGTTCTTC.

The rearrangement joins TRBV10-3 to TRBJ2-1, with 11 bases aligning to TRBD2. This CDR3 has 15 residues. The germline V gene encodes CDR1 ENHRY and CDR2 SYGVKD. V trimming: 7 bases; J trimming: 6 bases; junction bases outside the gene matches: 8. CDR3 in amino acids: CAIKAGTSGSNEQFF. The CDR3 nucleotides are TGTGCCATCAAAGCCGGGACTAGCGGATCCAATGAGCAGTTCTTC.

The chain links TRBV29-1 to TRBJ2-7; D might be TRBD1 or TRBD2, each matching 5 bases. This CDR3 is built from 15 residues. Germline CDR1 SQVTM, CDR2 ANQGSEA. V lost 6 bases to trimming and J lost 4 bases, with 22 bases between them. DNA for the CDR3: TGCAGCGTGGGCGGGTCGGCAGGGATTAAATACGAGCAGTACTTC. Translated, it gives CSVGGSAGIKYEQYF.